The entry below describes one T cell receptor beta chain. The antigen it recognizes is unknown. No much larger clonotype is one base removed from it; base qualities were not supplied. As encoded in the germline V gene, CDR1 is MDHEN while CDR2 is SYDVKM. Counted from cysteine to phenylalanine, this CDR3 has 15 amino acids. CDR3 DNA is the only sequence kept; it has 45 bases, read in frame from the first base. Trimming takes 0 bases off V and 0 bases off J; junction bases not matched to a gene: 0. The data derive from a study of T cell responses to AZD1222 COVID-19 vaccine (dated by TCRdb to the early 2020s). Study-wide context: AZD1222 recipients given second doses at about 4 weeks or at about 12 weeks were pooled, since spike-specific TCR depth and breadth were not found to differ between the two schedules. TCR sequencing covered roughly 230 trial participants: 200 to 220 given two doses of AZD1222 and approximately 26 given two doses of MenACWY control vaccine. Trial participants were enrolled by age into subgroups of 18-55, 56-69 and 70-plus years, and roughly 160, 29 and 62 TCR-sequenced participants, respectively, were included in these subgroups.

Summary of the overall study and its limitations: The 56-69-year group was small, and its depth increase did not reach significance, likely because of low power. Conclusions about previously exposed vaccinees are limited because only six or seven AZD1222 recipients were SARS-CoV-2 seropositive at baseline. Participants were mostly white British and included more females than males, and it was suggested by the authors that clonal diversity may have been underestimated. Because no day 14 peak-response samples were available, repertoires were characterized only after the peak T cell response. A significant rise in spike-specific TCR breadth and depth was observed after two AZD1222 doses relative to day 0 and relative to MenACWY recipients. Nearly half of unique spike-specific TCRs reportedly recognized epitopes outside regions mutated in the B.1.351 and B.1.1.7 variants. The whole spike protein was spanned by vaccine-associated CD4 TCRs, and dominant responses were seen in regions 160-218 and 743-854.

Read against the paper, the sample's time point label means: baseline before first vaccination. The vaccinee samples were drawn from two UK trials, COV001 and COV002, one of which was a single-blind randomized controlled phase 2/3 trial testing AZD1222 (ChAdOx1 nCoV-19) in healthy adults. For TCRbeta chain sequencing, PBMC samples were collected from trial participants at day 0 and at day 28 after the second dose. The CDR3 regions of human TCRbeta chains were analyzed by immunosequencing. The authors processed their data as follows. Repertoire TCRs were checked for matches against a reference library of SARS-CoV-2-specific TCRs that had been generated using the MIRA antigen-specificity platform. Breadth was defined as the fraction of unique TCRs that were SARS-CoV-2-associated, and depth was defined as the fraction of total T cells that were SARS-CoV-2-associated. Using the MIRA data, each spike-specific TCR was assigned both to the spike region to which the TCR was reactive and to a CD4 or CD8 class. Log10-transformed breadth and depth values were compared by one-way ANOVA with Sidak's multiple comparisons tests. Held by TCRdb, this immuneACCESS table contains in-frame sequences only and omits some clones. Under half of the omission traces to an unresolved V gene where checked; the cause of the rest is unknown. V, J and clone size are taken as reported in that table, and D and trimming were inferred from the DNA itself. This sample has just under 95,000 clones in its table, and roughly 93% of those were observed once. Roughly 20% of the sample comes from the top ten.

This receptor was identified in an adult in good health. The rearranged chain carries TRBV28 and TRBJ2-7, with 9 bases in between that match TRBD1. The sample in question was peripheral blood, obtained on day 0 of AZD1222 vaccination. The nucleotide sequence reads as follows: TGTGCCAGCAGTTTATGGACAGGGGGCTCCTACGAGCAGTACTTC. Its translation is CASSLWTGGSYEQYF.